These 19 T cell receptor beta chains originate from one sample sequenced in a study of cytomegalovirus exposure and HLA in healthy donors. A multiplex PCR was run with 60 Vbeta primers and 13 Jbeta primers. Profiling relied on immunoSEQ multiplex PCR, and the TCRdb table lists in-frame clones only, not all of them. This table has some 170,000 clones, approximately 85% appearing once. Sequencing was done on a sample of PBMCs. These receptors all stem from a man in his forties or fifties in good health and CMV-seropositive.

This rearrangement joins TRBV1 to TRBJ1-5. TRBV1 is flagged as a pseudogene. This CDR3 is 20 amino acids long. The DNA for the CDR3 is TGCACCAGCAGCCAAGCCTTATCGGTGACCGGGGTTGATGGCAATCAGCCCCAGCATTTT. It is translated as CTSSQALSVTGVDGNQPQHF.

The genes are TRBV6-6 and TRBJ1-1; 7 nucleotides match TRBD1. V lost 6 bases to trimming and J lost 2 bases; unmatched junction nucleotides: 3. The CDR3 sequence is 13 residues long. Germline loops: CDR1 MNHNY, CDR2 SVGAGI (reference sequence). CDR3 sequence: CASRYRGNTEAFF. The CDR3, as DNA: TGTGCCAGCAGATACAGGGGAAACACTGAAGCTTTCTTT.

The CDR3 DNA reads TGTGCCAGCAGGTACAGGGGGCGCATCTACACCGGGGAGCTGTTTTTT. Protein sequence: CASRYRGRIYTGELFF. J is TRBJ2-2 and V is TRBV28; 9 bases line up with TRBD1. Germline CDR1 reads MDHEN; CDR2 reads SYDVKM. This CDR3 is built from 16 residues. V lost 6 bases and J lost 3; bases outside the gene matches: 8.

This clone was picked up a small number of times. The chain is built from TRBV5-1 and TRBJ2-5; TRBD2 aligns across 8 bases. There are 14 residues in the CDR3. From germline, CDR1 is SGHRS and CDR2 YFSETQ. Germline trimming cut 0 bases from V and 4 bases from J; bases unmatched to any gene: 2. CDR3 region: CASSLALAGETQYF. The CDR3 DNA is TGCGCCAGCAGCTTGGCCCTAGCGGGAGAGACCCAGTACTTC. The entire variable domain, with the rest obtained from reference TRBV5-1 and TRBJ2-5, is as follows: KAGVTQTPRYLIKTRGQQVTLSCSPISGHRSVSWYQQTPGQGLQFLFEYFSETQRNKGNFPGRFSGRQFSNSRSEMNVSTLELGDSALYLCASSLALAGETQYFGPGTRLLVL.

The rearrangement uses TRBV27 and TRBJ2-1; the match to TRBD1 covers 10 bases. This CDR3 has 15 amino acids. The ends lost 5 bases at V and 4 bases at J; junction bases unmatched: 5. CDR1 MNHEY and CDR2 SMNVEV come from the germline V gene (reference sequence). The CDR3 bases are TGTGCCAGCAGTCACGGGACAGGGGATTACAATGAGCAGTTCTTC. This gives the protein CASSHGTGDYNEQFF.

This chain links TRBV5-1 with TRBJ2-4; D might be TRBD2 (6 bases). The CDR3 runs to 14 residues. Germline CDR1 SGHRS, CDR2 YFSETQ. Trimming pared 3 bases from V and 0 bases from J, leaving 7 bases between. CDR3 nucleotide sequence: TGCGCCAGCAGCTCGGAGGGAGCCAAAAACATTCAGTACTTC. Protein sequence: CASSSEGAKNIQYF. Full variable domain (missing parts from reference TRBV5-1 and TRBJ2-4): KAGVTQTPRYLIKTRGQQVTLSCSPISGHRSVSWYQQTPGQGLQFLFEYFSETQRNKGNFPGRFSGRQFSNSRSEMNVSTLELGDSALYLCASSSEGAKNIQYFGAGTRLSVL.

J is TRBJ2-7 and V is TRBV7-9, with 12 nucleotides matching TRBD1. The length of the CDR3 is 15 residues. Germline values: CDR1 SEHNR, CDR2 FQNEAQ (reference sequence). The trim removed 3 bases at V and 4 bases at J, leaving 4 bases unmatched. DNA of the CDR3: TGTGCCAGCAGCTTGGGGACAGGGGGCACTTACGAGCAGTACTTC. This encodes CASSLGTGGTYEQYF. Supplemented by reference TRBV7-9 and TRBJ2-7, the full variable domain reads DTGVSQNPRHKITKRGQNVTFRCDPISEHNRLYWYRQTLGQGPEFLTYFQNEAQLEKSRLLSDRFSAERPKGSFSTLEIQRTEQGDSAMYLCASSLGTGGTYEQYFGPGTRLTVT.

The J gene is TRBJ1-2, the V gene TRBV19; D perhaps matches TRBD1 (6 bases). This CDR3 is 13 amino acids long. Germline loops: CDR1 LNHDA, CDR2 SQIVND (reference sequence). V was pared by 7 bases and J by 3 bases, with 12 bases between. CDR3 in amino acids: CASKVGQHYGYTF. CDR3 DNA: TGTGCCAGTAAGGTAGGACAGCACTATGGCTACACCTTC.

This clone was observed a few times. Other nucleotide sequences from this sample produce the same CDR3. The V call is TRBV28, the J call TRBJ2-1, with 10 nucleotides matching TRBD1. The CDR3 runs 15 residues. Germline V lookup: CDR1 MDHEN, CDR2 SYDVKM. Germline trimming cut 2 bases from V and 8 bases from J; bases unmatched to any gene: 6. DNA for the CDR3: TGTGCCAGCAGTTTACTAAGGACAGGGGGGGATGAGCAGTTCTTC. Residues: CASSLLRTGGDEQFF.

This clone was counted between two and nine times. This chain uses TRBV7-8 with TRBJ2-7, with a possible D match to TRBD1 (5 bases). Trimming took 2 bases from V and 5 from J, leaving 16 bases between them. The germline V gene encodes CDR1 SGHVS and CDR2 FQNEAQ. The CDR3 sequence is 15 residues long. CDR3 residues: CASSLLSGRSDEQYF. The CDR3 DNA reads TGTGCCAGCAGCTTATTATCAGGGCGTTCCGACGAGCAGTACTTC. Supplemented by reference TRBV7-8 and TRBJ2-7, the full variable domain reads GAGVSQSPRYKVAKRGQDVALRCDPISGHVSLFWYQQALGQGPEFLTYFQNEAQLDKSGLPSDRFFAERPEGSVSTLKIQRTQQEDSAVYLCASSLLSGRSDEQYFGPGTRLTVT.

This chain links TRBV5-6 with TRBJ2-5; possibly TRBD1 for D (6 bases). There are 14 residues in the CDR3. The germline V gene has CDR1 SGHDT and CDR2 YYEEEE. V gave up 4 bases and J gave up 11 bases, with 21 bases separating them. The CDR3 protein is CASSKFPGHQTQYF. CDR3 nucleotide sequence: TGTGCCAGCAGCAAATTCCCGGGACACCAAACGCAGTACTTC.

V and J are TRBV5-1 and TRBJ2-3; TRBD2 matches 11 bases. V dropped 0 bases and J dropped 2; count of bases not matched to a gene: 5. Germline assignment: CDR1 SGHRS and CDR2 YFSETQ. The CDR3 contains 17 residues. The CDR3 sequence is CASSLAVSGGVTDTQYF. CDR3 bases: TGCGCCAGCAGCTTGGCCGTTAGCGGGGGGGTCACAGATACGCAGTATTTT.

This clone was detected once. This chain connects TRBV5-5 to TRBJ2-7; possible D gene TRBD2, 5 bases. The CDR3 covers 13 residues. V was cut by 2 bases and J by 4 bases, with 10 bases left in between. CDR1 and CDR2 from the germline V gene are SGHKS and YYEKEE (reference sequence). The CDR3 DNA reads TGTGCCAGCAGCTTTTACGGGGAATACGAGCAGTACTTC. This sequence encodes CASSFYGEYEQYF.

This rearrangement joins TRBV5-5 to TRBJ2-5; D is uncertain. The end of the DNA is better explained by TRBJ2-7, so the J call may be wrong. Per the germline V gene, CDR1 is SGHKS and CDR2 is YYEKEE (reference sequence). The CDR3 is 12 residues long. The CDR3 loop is CASSLVGYEQYF. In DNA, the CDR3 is TGTGCCAGCAGCTTGGTGGGCTACGAGCAGTACTTC.

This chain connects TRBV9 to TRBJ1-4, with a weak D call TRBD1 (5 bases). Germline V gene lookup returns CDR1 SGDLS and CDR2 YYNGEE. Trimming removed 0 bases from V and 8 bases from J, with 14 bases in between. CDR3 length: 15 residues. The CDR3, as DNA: TGTGCCAGCAGCGTAGCAGGGCAGAGAGAGGAAAAACTGTTTTTT. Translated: CASSVAGQREEKLFF.

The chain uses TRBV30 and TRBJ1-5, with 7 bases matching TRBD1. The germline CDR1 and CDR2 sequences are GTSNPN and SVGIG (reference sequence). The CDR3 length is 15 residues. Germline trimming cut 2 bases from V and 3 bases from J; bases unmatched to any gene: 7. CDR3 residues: CAWSRAGGSNQPQHF. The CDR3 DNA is TGTGCCTGGAGTAGGGCAGGGGGTTCCAATCAGCCCCAGCATTTT.

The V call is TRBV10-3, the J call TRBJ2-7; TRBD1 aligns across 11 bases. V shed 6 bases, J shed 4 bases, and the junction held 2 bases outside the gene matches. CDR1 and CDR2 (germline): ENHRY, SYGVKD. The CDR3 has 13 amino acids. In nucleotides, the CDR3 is TGTGCCATCAGCGGGGACAGGGGGTACGAGCAGTACTTC. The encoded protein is CAISGDRGYEQYF.

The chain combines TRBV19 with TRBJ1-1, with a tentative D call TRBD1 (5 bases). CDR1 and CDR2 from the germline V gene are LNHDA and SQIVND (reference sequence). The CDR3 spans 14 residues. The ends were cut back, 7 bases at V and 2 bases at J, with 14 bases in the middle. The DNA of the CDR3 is TGTGCCAGTAAAGATCGGGACTTCAACACTGAAGCTTTCTTT. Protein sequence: CASKDRDFNTEAFF.

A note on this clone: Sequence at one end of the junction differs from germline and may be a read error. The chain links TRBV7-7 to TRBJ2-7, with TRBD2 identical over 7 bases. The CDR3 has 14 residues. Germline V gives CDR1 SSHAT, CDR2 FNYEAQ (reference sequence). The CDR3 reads CASSPGLDSYEQYF. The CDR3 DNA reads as TGTGCTAGCAGCCCAGGACTAGACAGCTACGAGCAGTACTTC.